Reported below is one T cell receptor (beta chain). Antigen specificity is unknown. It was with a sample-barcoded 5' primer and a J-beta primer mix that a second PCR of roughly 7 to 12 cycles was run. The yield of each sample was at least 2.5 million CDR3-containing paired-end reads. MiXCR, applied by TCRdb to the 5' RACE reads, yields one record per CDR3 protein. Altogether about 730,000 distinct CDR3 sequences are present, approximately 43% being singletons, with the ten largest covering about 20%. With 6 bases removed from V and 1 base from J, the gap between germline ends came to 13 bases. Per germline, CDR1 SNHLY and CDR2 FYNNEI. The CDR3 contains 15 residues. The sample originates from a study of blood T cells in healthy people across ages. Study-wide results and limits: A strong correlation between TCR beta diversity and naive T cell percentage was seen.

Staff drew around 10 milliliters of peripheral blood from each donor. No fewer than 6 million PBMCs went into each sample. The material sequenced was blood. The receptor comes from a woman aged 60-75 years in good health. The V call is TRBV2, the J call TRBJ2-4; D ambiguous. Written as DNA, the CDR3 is TGTGCCAGCAGACGCGGCCTGATTGCCAAAAACATTCAGTACTTC. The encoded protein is CASRRGLIAKNIQYF.